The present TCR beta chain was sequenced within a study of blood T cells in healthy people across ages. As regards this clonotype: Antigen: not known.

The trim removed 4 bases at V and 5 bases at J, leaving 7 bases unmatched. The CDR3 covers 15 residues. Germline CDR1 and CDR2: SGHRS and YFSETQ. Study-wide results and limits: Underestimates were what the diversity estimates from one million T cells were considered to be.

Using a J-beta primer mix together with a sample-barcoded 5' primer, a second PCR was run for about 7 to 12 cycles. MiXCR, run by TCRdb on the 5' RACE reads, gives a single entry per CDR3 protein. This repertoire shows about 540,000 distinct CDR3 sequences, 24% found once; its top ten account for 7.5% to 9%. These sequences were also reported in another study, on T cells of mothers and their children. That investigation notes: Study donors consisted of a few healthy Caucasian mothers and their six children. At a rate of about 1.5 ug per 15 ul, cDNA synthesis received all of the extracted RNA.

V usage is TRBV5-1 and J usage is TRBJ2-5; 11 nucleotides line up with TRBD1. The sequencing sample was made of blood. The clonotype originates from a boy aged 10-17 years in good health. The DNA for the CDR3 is TGCGCCAGCAGCAAACAACGGGACAGGGGGGAGACCCAGTACTTC. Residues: CASSKQRDRGETQYF.